These T cell receptor beta chains were read from a single sample in a study of cytomegalovirus exposure and HLA in healthy donors. Data came from immunoSEQ multiplex PCR; TCRdb stores just in-frame clones and leaves some out. The table has around 150,000 clones, roughly 74% seen once. Sequencing was performed on PBMCs. Source of these receptors: a man in his late teens or twenties in good health and CMV-seropositive. CDR3s include the opening cysteine and the closing phenylalanine or tryptophan. The D gene is left open where the match is weak. Not every row has a clone size; where given, it reads once, few, many or a size class.

J gene	clone size	D gene	V gene	CDR3 protein	CDR3 DNA
TRBJ1-5	.	.	TRBV5-5	CASSSGTLNQPQHF	TGTGCCAGCAGCTCCGGGACTCTGAATCAGCCCCAGCATTTT
TRBJ2-1	.	.	TRBV5-1	CASSLFAGDEQFF	TGCGCCAGCAGCTTGTTTGCCGGGGATGAGCAGTTCTTC
TRBJ2-7	.	TRBD2	TRBV4-1	CASSQEAGLSYEQYF	TGCGCCAGCAGCCAAGAAGCGGGACTCTCCTACGAGCAGTACTTC
TRBJ2-3	.	.	TRBV4-1	CASSQVSARTDTQYF	TGCGCCAGCAGCCAAGTCTCCGCGCGCACAGATACGCAGTATTTT
TRBJ1-5	few	TRBD1	TRBV7-6	CASSAGQGGNQPQHF	TGTGCCAGCAGCGCTGGACAGGGAGGAAATCAGCCCCAGCATTTT
TRBJ2-2	.	TRBD1	TRBV18	CASSPRGQPNTGELFF	TGTGCCAGCTCACCTAGGGGACAGCCGAACACCGGGGAGCTGTTTTTT
TRBJ1-2	.	.	TRBV19	CASRKDSSRYGYTF	TGTGCCAGTAGAAAGGACAGTTCCCGCTATGGCTACACCTTC
TRBJ2-7	.	.	TRBV19	CASSRETSNTASYNEQYF	TGTGCCAGTAGTAGGGAGACAAGCAACACTGCCTCCTACAACGAGCAGTACTTC
TRBJ2-1	.	TRBD2	TRBV28	CASSFSPAGIQDEQFF	TGTGCCAGCAGTTTCTCCCCAGCGGGAATTCAAGATGAGCAGTTCTTC
TRBJ1-3	.	.	TRBV10-3	CAISVAAGNTIYF	TGTGCCATCAGTGTGGCAGCTGGAAACACCATATATTTT
TRBJ2-7	.	TRBD1	TRBV28	CASSSTWGQGYEQYF	TGTGCCAGCAGTTCCACGTGGGGACAGGGATACGAGCAGTACTTC
TRBJ2-7	.	.	TRBV27	CASSLRRDTYEQYF	TGTGCCAGCAGTTTACGAAGGGACACCTACGAGCAGTACTTC
TRBJ2-2	.	.	TRBV19	CASKGRDNTGELFF	TGTGCCAGTAAAGGCAGGGATAACACCGGGGAGCTGTTTTTT
TRBJ1-1	.	.	TRBV7-3	CASSLGRETEAFF	TGTGCCAGCAGCCTCGGGCGGGAGACTGAAGCTTTCTTT
TRBJ1-1	few	TRBD1	TRBV5-3	CARSDVDRGRETEAFF	TGTGCCAGAAGCGACGTCGACAGGGGGCGTGAGACTGAAGCTTTCTTT
TRBJ1-1	.	.	TRBV18	CASSPPGQGSEAFF	TGTGCCAGCTCACCGCCGGGACAAGGATCTGAAGCTTTCTTT
TRBJ1-4	once	.	TRBV5-4	CASSLSQNEKLFF	TGTGCCAGCAGCTTGTCGCAGAATGAAAAACTGTTTTTT
TRBJ1-2	.	.	TRBV28	CASHFGVYGYTF	TGTGCCAGCCACTTCGGAGTTTATGGCTACACCTTC
TRBJ2-2	few	TRBD1	TRBV2	CASRETGQGTGELFF	TGTGCCAGCAGAGAAACGGGACAGGGAACCGGGGAGCTGTTTTTT
TRBJ1-3	.	.	TRBV25-1	CASRGGLENTIYF	TGTGCCAGCAGAGGGGGTCTGGAAAACACCATATATTTT